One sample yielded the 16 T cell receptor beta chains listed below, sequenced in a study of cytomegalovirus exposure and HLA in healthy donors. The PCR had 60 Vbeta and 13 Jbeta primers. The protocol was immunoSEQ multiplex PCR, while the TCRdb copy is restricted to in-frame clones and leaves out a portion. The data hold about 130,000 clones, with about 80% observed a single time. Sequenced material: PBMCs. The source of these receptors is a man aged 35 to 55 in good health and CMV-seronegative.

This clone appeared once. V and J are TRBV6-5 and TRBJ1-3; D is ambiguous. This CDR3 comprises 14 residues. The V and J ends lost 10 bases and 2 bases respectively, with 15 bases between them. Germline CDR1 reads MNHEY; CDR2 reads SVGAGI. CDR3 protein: CATQAVQTGNTIYF. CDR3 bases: TGTGCCACTCAAGCGGTCCAAACTGGAAACACCATATATTTT.

CDR3 in amino acids: CASSQLAGSSYNEQFF. In DNA form, the CDR3 reads TGTGCCAGCAGCCAACTAGCGGGGAGCTCCTACAATGAGCAGTTCTTC. V usage is TRBV4-2 and J usage is TRBJ2-1; 9 bases agree with TRBD2. V shed 2 bases and J 0 bases; nucleotides not matched to a gene: 2. CDR1 LGHNA and CDR2 YNFKEQ come from the germline V gene. The CDR3 consists of 16 residues.

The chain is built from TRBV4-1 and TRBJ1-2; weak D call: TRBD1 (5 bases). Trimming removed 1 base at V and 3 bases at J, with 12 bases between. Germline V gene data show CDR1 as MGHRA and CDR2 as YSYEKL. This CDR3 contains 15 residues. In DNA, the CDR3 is TGCGCCAGCAGCCAAGTGCTACAGGTGGACTATGGCTACACCTTC. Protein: CASSQVLQVDYGYTF.

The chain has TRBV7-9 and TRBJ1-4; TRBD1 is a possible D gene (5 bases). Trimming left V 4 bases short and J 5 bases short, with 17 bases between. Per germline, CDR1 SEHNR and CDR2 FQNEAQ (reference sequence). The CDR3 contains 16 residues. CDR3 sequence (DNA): TGTGCCAGCAGCTCACCTACCGGGACTTTGAATGAAAAACTGTTTTTT. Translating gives CASSSPTGTLNEKLFF.

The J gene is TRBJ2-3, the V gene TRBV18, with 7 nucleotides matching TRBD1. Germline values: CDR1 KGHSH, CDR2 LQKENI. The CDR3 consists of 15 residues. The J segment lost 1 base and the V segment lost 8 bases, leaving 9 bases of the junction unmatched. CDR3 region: CASPIGDSRTDTQYF. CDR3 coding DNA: TGTGCCAGCCCCATTGGGGACAGCCGCACAGATACGCAGTATTTT.

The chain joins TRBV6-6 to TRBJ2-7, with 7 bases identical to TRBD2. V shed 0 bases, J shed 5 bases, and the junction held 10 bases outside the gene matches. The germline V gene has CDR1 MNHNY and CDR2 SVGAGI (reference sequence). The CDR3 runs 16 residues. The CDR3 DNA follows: TGTGCCAGCAGTTACTCGAATGGCGGGGGTTGGCACGAGCAGTACTTC. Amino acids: CASSYSNGGGWHEQYF.

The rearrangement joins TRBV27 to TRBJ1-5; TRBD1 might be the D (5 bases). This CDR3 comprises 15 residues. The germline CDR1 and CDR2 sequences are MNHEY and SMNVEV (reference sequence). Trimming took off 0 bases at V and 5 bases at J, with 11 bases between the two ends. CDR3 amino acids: CASSLSAGIYQPQHF. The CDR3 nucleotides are TGTGCCAGCAGTTTATCCGCAGGGATATATCAGCCCCAGCATTTT.

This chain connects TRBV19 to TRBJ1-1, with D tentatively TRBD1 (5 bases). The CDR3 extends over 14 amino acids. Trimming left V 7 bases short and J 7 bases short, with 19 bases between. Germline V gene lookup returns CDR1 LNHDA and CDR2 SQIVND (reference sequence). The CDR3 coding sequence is TGTGCCAGTAATACAGACGGTGGGAGGGGTGAAGCTTTCTTT. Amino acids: CASNTDGGRGEAFF. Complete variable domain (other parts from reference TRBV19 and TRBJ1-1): DGGITQSPKYLFRKEGQNVTLSCEQNLNHDAMYWYRQDPGQGLRLIYYSQIVNDFQKGDIAEGYSVSREKKESFPLTVTSAQKNPTAFYLCASNTDGGRGEAFFGQGTRLTVV.

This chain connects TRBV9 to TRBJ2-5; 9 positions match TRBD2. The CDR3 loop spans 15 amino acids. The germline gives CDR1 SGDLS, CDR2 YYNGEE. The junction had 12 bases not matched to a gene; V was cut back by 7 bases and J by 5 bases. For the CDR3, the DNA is TGTGCCAGCTACCACGGGGGGACTAGCATGGAGACCCAGTACTTC. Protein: CASYHGGTSMETQYF.

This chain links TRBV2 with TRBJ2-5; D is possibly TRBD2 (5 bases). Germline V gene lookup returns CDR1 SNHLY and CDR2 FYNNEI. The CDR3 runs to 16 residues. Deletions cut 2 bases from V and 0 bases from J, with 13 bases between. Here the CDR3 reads CASSEPLASNQETQYF. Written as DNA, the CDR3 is TGTGCCAGCAGTGAACCCCTGGCTAGCAACCAAGAGACCCAGTACTTC.

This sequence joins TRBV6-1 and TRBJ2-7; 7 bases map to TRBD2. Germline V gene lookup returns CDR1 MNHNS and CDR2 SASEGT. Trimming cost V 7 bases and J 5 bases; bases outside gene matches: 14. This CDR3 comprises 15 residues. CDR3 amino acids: CASIQGGGGSHEQYF. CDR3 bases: TGTGCCAGCATCCAAGGAGGCGGGGGTAGCCACGAGCAGTACTTC.

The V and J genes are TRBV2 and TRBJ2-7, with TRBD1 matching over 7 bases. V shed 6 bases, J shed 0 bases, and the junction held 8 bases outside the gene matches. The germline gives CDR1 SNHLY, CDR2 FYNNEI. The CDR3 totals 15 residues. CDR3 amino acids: CASRVPGTVSYEQYF. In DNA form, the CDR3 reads TGTGCCAGCAGAGTCCCCGGGACAGTCTCCTACGAGCAGTACTTC.

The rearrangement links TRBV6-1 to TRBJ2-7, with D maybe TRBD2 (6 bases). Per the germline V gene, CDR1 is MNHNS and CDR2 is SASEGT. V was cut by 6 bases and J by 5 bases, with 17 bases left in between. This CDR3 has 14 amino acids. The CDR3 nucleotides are TGTGCCAGCAGCTATGGGGGGAGTGTCCACGAGCAGTACTTC. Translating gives CASSYGGSVHEQYF.

As DNA, the CDR3 is TGTGCCAGCAGCGTAGCGGGGGAGTTCAGCTCCTACAATGAGCAGTTCTTC. It translates to CASSVAGEFSSYNEQFF. The chain is built from TRBV9 and TRBJ2-1, with D perhaps TRBD2 (6 bases). Germline CDR1 SGDLS, CDR2 YYNGEE. The CDR3 runs 17 residues. V shed 0 bases and J shed 0 bases, with 13 bases lying between them.

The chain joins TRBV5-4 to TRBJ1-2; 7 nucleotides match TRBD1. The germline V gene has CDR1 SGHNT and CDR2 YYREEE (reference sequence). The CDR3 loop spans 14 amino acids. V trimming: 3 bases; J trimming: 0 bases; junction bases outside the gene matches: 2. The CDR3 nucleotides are TGTGCCAGCAGCTACAGGGGAACTAACTATGGCTACACCTTC. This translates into CASSYRGTNYGYTF. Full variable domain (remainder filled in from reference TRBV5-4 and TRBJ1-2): ETGVTQSPTHLIKTRGQQVTLRCSSQSGHNTVSWYQQALGQGPQFIFQYYREEENGRGNFPPRFSGLQFPNYSSELNVNALELDDSALYLCASSYRGTNYGYTFGSGTRLTVV.

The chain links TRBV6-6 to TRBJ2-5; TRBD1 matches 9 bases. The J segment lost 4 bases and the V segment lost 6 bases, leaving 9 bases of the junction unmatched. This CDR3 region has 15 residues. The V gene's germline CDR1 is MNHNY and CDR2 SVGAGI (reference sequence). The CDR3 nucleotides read TGTGCCAGCAGCTCCGGGACAGGGAGCGGAGAGACCCAGTACTTC. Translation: CASSSGTGSGETQYF.